This section outlines one TCR beta chain sequence together with its context. The antigen remains undetermined. The data belong to a study of shared clonotypes between healthy human individuals. The study, taken as a whole, reports: Against clonotypes common to all four donors, non-shared ones had lower generation probabilities.

Sequenced by immunoSEQ multiplex PCR; TCRdb stores in-frame clones only, minus some. The sample has 500,000 or so clones, roughly 95% seen once. CDR3 length: 19 residues. The V and J ends lost 4 bases and 0 bases, in that order; junction bases with no gene match: 13. Germline V gene sequence: CDR1 SEHNR, CDR2 FQNEAQ (reference sequence). The TCR comes from a woman aged 25 to 39 in good health. V is TRBV7-9 and J is TRBJ2-7; TRBD2 agrees at 12 bases. Source material: naive CD4+ T cells sorted from blood. As to subset: CD45RA+ positively selected. The chain's CDR3 is CASSSTPGLAGPSSYEQYF. CDR3 nucleotide sequence: TGTGCCAGCAGCTCGACTCCGGGACTAGCGGGCCCGAGCTCCTACGAGCAGTACTTC. Drawing the rest from reference TRBV7-9 and TRBJ2-7, the complete variable domain is DTGVSQNPRHKITKRGQNVTFRCDPISEHNRLYWYRQTLGQGPEFLTYFQNEAQLEKSRLLSDRFSAERPKGSFSTLEIQRTEQGDSAMYLCASSSTPGLAGPSSYEQYFGPGTRLTVT.